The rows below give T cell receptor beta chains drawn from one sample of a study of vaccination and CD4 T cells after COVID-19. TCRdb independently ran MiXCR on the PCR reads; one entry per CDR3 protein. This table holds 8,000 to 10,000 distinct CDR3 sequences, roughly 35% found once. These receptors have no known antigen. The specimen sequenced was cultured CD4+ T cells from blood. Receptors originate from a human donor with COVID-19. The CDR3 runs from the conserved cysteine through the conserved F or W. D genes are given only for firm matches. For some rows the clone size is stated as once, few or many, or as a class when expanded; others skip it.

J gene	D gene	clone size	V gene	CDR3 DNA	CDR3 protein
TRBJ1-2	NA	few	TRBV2	TGTGCCAGCAGTGAACCGCCCGGGGGCTCGAGTGGAGGCTACACCTTC	CASSEPPGGSSGGYTF
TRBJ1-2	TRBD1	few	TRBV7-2	TGTGCCAGCAGCTTAGGGACAGGGGGCGCCTATGGCTACACCTTC	CASSLGTGGAYGYTF
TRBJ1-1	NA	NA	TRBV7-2	TGTGCCAGCAGCCTAGGCCCCGCGGCCAGGGATGCTTTCTTT	CASSLGPAARDAFF
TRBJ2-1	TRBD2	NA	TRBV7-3	TGTGCCAGCAGCTTAACTTCGGCTAGCGGGGTATATGAGCAGTTCTTC	CASSLTSASGVYEQFF
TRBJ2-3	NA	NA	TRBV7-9	TGTGCCAGCAGCTCTCTCGGAGGTGGGGGAACGCAGTATTTT	CASSSLGGGGTQYF
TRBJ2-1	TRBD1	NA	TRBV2	TGTGCCAGCAGCCAAACGGGACAGACGGTGGCTGAGCAGTTCTTC	CASSQTGQTVAEQFF
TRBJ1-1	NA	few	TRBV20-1	TGCAGTGCTAGTGCAGGGAGCCCCACTGAAGCTTTCTTT	CSASAGSPTEAFF
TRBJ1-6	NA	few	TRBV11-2	TGTGCCAGCACCCCTCTGCGGGGCCGGAATTCACCCCTCCACTTT	CASTPLRGRNSPLHF
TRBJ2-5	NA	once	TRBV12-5	TGTGCTAGTGAGGGGGGACTTCCACAAGAGACCCAGTACTTC	CASEGGLPQETQYF
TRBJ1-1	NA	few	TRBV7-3	TGTGCCAGCAGCTTCACGGGAGGTACTGAAGCTTTCTTT	CASSFTGGTEAFF
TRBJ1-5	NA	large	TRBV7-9	TGTGCCAGCAGCTTAGAGGCGAATCAGCCCCAGCATTTT	CASSLEANQPQHF
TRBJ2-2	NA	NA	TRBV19	TGTGCCAGTAGTGGTACAACTCTGCTACTTGAGCTGTTTTTT	CASSGTTLLLELFF
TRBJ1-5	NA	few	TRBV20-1	TGCAGCGCCAGGGGCCAGGGAGTTCAGCCCCAGCATTTT	CSARGQGVQPQHF
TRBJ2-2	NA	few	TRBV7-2	TGTGCCAGCAGCCGGATCCTCGGGGAGCTGTTTTTT	CASSRILGELFF
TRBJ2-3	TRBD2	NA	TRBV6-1	TGTGCCAGCAGAGGTCCGGGGGGGCTGGATACGCAGTATTTT	CASRGPGGLDTQYF
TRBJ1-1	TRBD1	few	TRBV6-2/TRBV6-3	TGTGCCAGCAGTTCCTGGGACAGGGGGGAAACTGAAGCTTTCTTT	CASSSWDRGETEAFF
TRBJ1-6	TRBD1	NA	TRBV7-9	TGTGCCAGCAGCGCCAGGACAGGGAAGGGTTCACCCCTCCACTTT	CASSARTGKGSPLHF
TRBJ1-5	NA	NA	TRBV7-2	TGTGCCAGCAGCCACGATAATCAGCCCCAGCATTTT	CASSHDNQPQHF
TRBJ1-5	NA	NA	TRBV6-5	TGTGCCAGCAGTTACCGGGAGGGCAATCAGCCCCAGCATTTT	CASSYREGNQPQHF
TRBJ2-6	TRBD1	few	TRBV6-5	TGTGCCAGCAGTTGGGGACAGATCTCTGGGGCCAACGTCCTGACTTTC	CASSWGQISGANVLTF
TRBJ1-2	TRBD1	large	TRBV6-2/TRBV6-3	TGTGCCAGCAGTTACCGGGGACAGGGCCTCTATGGCTACACCTTC	CASSYRGQGLYGYTF
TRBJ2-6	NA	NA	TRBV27	TGTGCCAGCAGTCCCTGGGTCTCTGGGGCCAACGTCCTGACTTTC	CASSPWVSGANVLTF
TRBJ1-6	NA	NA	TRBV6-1	TGTGCCAGCAGCCCACCGGGACGGAACAATTCACCCCTCCACTTT	CASSPPGRNNSPLHF
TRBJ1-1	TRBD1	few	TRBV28	TGTGCCAGCAGTTTATACAGGGGTAACGCTGAAGCTTTCTTT	CASSLYRGNAEAFF
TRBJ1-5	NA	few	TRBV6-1	TGTGCCAGCATGGTATCTAGCAATCAGCCCCAGCATTTT	CASMVSSNQPQHF
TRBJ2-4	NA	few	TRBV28	TGTGCCAGCAGCCAGTCTCGCCTGGCGGGCCATAGTGACATTCAGTACTTC	CASSQSRLAGHSDIQYF
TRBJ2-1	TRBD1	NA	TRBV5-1	TGCGCCAGCAGCGAGGGACAGGGGCTCGATGAGCAGTTCTTC	CASSEGQGLDEQFF
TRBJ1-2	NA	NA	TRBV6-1	TGTGCCAGCAGGGGGGGAGGGGGGCCCTACTATGGCTACACCTTC	CASRGGGGPYYGYTF
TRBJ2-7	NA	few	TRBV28	TGTGCCAGCAGTTCCATGATGGGTTCCTACGAGCAGTACTTC	CASSSMMGSYEQYF
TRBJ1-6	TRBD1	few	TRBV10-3	TGTGCCATCAAACCACAGGGGGCTGATTCACCCCTCCACTTT	CAIKPQGADSPLHF
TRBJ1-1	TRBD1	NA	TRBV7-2	TGTGCCAGCAGCTTAAGGACAGGGGGCACTGAAGCTTTCTTT	CASSLRTGGTEAFF
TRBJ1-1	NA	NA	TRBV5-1	TGCGCCAGCAGCTTTTCAGGGACTGAAGCTTTCTTT	CASSFSGTEAFF